A selection of T cell receptor beta chains follows, all from one sample in a study of radiation and T cells in renal cell carcinoma. The assay was immunoSEQ multiplex PCR, and TCRdb's table has in-frame clones only and misses some. Among roughly 100,000 clones, 75% to 90% were seen once, and the ten largest hold 7% to 9%. The sequencing here drew on blood, taken from a patient whose treatment included radiotherapy and nephrectomy. The receptors originated from a man aged 45-65 years with renal cell carcinoma. Each CDR3 is given with its conserved first and last residue. A D gene is named only where the DNA matches it firmly. Not all rows give a size; the values are once, few, many and, for expanded clones, a class.

abundance: few
d_gene: TRBD1
j_gene: TRBJ1-4
v_gene: TRBV5-1
CDR3aa: CASSGETGFGEKLFF
CDR3nt: TGCGCCAGCAGCGGAGAGACAGGGTTTGGCGAAAAACTGTTTTTT

abundance: .
d_gene: TRBD1
j_gene: TRBJ1-2
v_gene: TRBV18
CDR3aa: CASSPRTGDGYTF
CDR3nt: TGTGCCAGCTCACCCAGGACAGGGGATGGCTACACCTTC

abundance: .
d_gene: TRBD1
j_gene: TRBJ1-5
v_gene: TRBV6-6
CDR3aa: CASSYVQGDYQPQHF
CDR3nt: TGTGCCAGCAGTTACGTGCAGGGGGATTATCAGCCCCAGCATTTT

abundance: .
d_gene: .
j_gene: TRBJ2-7
v_gene: TRBV6-1
CDR3aa: CASSEGQHYEQYF
CDR3nt: TGTGCCAGCAGTGAAGGGCAGCACTACGAGCAGTACTTC

abundance: .
d_gene: TRBD2
j_gene: TRBJ2-1
v_gene: TRBV7-2
CDR3aa: CASSFRVAGDNEQFF
CDR3nt: TGTGCCAGCAGCTTCCGGGTAGCGGGGGACAATGAGCAGTTCTTC

abundance: .
d_gene: .
j_gene: TRBJ1-1
v_gene: TRBV7-6
CDR3aa: CASSLNSRTEAFF
CDR3nt: TGTGCCAGCAGCTTAAACAGCCGCACTGAAGCTTTCTTT

abundance: .
d_gene: .
j_gene: TRBJ2-7
v_gene: TRBV7-2
CDR3aa: CASSAGQSPYEQYF
CDR3nt: TGTGCCAGCAGCGCGGGACAGAGCCCCTACGAGCAGTACTTC

abundance: .
d_gene: .
j_gene: TRBJ1-1
v_gene: TRBV2
CDR3aa: CASRWAATEAFF
CDR3nt: TGTGCCAGCAGGTGGGCCGCCACTGAAGCTTTCTTT

abundance: .
d_gene: TRBD1
j_gene: TRBJ1-4
v_gene: TRBV9
CDR3aa: CASSPGTATNEKLFF
CDR3nt: TGTGCCAGCAGCCCCGGGACAGCAACTAATGAAAAACTGTTTTTT

abundance: once
d_gene: .
j_gene: TRBJ2-1
v_gene: TRBV7-2
CDR3aa: CASSLQAPSLGNEQFF
CDR3nt: TGTGCCAGCAGCTTACAGGCCCCCAGCCTTGGCAATGAGCAGTTCTTC

abundance: .
d_gene: TRBD1
j_gene: TRBJ1-3
v_gene: TRBV28
CDR3aa: CASRPPGTGGNTIYF
CDR3nt: TGTGCCAGCAGACCACCCGGGACAGGCGGAAACACCATATATTTT

abundance: .
d_gene: TRBD2
j_gene: TRBJ2-7
v_gene: TRBV9
CDR3aa: CASSANPGASSREGSYEQYF
CDR3nt: TGTGCCAGCAGCGCTAACCCCGGGGCCAGCTCGAGGGAGGGCTCCTACGAGCAGTACTTC

abundance: .
d_gene: .
j_gene: TRBJ1-3
v_gene: TRBV5-1
CDR3aa: CASSLEPPGSGNTIYF
CDR3nt: TGCGCCAGCAGCTTGGAACCACCCGGCTCTGGAAACACCATATATTTT

abundance: once
d_gene: .
j_gene: TRBJ1-6
v_gene: TRBV30
CDR3aa: CAWSPDKTLHF
CDR3nt: TGTGCCTGGAGTCCCGATAAAACCCTCCACTTT

abundance: .
d_gene: .
j_gene: TRBJ1-2
v_gene: TRBV6-5
CDR3aa: CASSYGRGYTF
CDR3nt: TGTGCCAGCAGTTACGGTCGGGGCTACACCTTC

abundance: .
d_gene: .
j_gene: TRBJ2-2
v_gene: TRBV30
CDR3aa: CAWSRDTGELFF
CDR3nt: TGTGCCTGGAGCCGGGACACCGGGGAGCTGTTTTTT

abundance: .
d_gene: .
j_gene: TRBJ2-7
v_gene: TRBV4-2
CDR3aa: CASSQDLSRYTGVRNYEQYF
CDR3nt: TGTGCCAGCAGCCAAGATCTATCTAGATATACTGGGGTCAGAAACTACGAGCAGTACTTC

abundance: .
d_gene: TRBD1
j_gene: TRBJ2-1
v_gene: TRBV2
CDR3aa: CASIDRGAYNEQFF
CDR3nt: TGTGCCAGCATTGACAGGGGAGCCTACAATGAGCAGTTCTTC

abundance: .
d_gene: .
j_gene: TRBJ2-3
v_gene: TRBV7-9
CDR3aa: CADTIYTDTQYF
CDR3nt: TGTGCAGATACAATTTACACAGATACGCAGTATTTT

abundance: .
d_gene: .
j_gene: TRBJ1-2
v_gene: TRBV29-1
CDR3aa: CSVVRQAGPYGYTF
CDR3nt: TGCAGCGTTGTTCGTCAAGCGGGCCCATATGGCTACACCTTC

abundance: once
d_gene: .
j_gene: TRBJ2-5
v_gene: TRBV25-1
CDR3aa: CASSDPTHRYQETQYF
CDR3nt: TGTGCCAGCAGTGACCCGACACACCGGTACCAAGAGACCCAGTACTTC

abundance: .
d_gene: TRBD1
j_gene: TRBJ1-2
v_gene: TRBV4-2
CDR3aa: CASRDRGRYGYTF
CDR3nt: TGTGCCAGCAGGGACAGGGGCCGATACGGCTACACCTTC

abundance: .
d_gene: .
j_gene: TRBJ2-7
v_gene: TRBV6-6
CDR3aa: CASRTLSYEQYF
CDR3nt: TGTGCCAGCAGGACCCTCTCCTACGAGCAGTACTTC

abundance: .
d_gene: TRBD1
j_gene: TRBJ1-5
v_gene: TRBV4-1
CDR3aa: CASSRGQGVISNQPQHF
CDR3nt: TGCGCCAGCAGCCGCGGACAGGGGGTGATCAGCAATCAGCCCCAGCATTTT

abundance: .
d_gene: .
j_gene: TRBJ1-5
v_gene: TRBV10-3
CDR3aa: CAISESVASNQPQHF
CDR3nt: TGTGCCATCAGTGAGTCGGTGGCTAGCAATCAGCCCCAGCATTTT

abundance: few
d_gene: .
j_gene: TRBJ1-2
v_gene: TRBV6-1
CDR3aa: CASSEGRGNYGYTF
CDR3nt: TGTGCCAGCAGTGAAGGACGAGGAAACTATGGCTACACCTTC

abundance: .
d_gene: .
j_gene: TRBJ1-1
v_gene: TRBV7-8
CDR3aa: CASSLEAGANTEAFF
CDR3nt: TGTGCCAGCAGCTTAGAGGCAGGCGCTAACACTGAAGCTTTCTTT

abundance: .
d_gene: .
j_gene: TRBJ1-2
v_gene: TRBV5-8
CDR3aa: CASGVYGYTF
CDR3nt: TGTGCCAGCGGAGTGTATGGCTACACCTTC

abundance: .
d_gene: .
j_gene: TRBJ1-2
v_gene: TRBV7-9
CDR3aa: CASSLVGTSYGYTF
CDR3nt: TGTGCCAGCAGCTTAGTAGGGACCTCCTATGGCTACACCTTC

abundance: once
d_gene: .
j_gene: TRBJ2-7
v_gene: TRBV7-8
CDR3aa: CASSRDVYEQYF
CDR3nt: TGTGCCAGCAGCAGGGACGTCTACGAGCAGTACTTC

abundance: .
d_gene: TRBD2
j_gene: TRBJ2-7
v_gene: TRBV28
CDR3aa: CASGLLLAGDNEQYF
CDR3nt: TGTGCCAGCGGCCTACTTCTAGCGGGAGATAACGAGCAGTACTTC

abundance: once
d_gene: TRBD1
j_gene: TRBJ2-7
v_gene: TRBV10-3
CDR3aa: CATVGQGGHEQYF
CDR3nt: TGTGCCACTGTAGGACAGGGGGGCCACGAGCAGTACTTC

abundance: .
d_gene: TRBD2
j_gene: TRBJ2-1
v_gene: TRBV7-2
CDR3aa: CASSRLAGALGNEQFF
CDR3nt: TGTGCCAGCAGCCGCCTAGCGGGAGCCCTCGGCAATGAGCAGTTCTTC

abundance: .
d_gene: TRBD2
j_gene: TRBJ2-7
v_gene: TRBV4-2
CDR3aa: CASSHGLAGEREQYF
CDR3nt: TGTGCCAGCAGCCACGGACTAGCGGGAGAAAGGGAGCAGTACTTC

abundance: .
d_gene: TRBD2
j_gene: TRBJ2-3
v_gene: TRBV30
CDR3aa: CATPAGGKDTQYF
CDR3nt: TGTGCCACTCCAGCGGGGGGGAAAGATACGCAGTATTTT

abundance: .
d_gene: TRBD2
j_gene: TRBJ2-3
v_gene: TRBV29-1
CDR3aa: CSVERGGTDTQYF
CDR3nt: TGCAGCGTTGAACGGGGGGGCACAGATACGCAGTATTTT

abundance: once
d_gene: .
j_gene: TRBJ2-5
v_gene: TRBV5-4
CDR3aa: CASSKATDAETQYF
CDR3nt: TGTGCCAGCAGCAAAGCGACGGATGCGGAGACCCAGTACTTC

abundance: .
d_gene: .
j_gene: TRBJ2-3
v_gene: TRBV9
CDR3aa: CASSPDRTDTQYF
CDR3nt: TGTGCCAGCAGCCCTGACAGAACAGATACGCAGTATTTT

abundance: .
d_gene: TRBD2
j_gene: TRBJ2-7
v_gene: TRBV13
CDR3aa: CASSLGASGSQYEQYF
CDR3nt: TGTGCCAGCAGTCTGGGGGCTAGCGGGAGCCAGTACGAGCAGTACTTC

abundance: .
d_gene: .
j_gene: TRBJ2-2
v_gene: TRBV27
CDR3aa: CASSTSGRQAPYTGELFF
CDR3nt: .

abundance: .
d_gene: .
j_gene: TRBJ2-7
v_gene: TRBV30
CDR3aa: CAWSVGVEQYF
CDR3nt: TGTGCCTGGAGTGTAGGGGTGGAGCAGTACTTC

abundance: .
d_gene: .
j_gene: TRBJ2-3
v_gene: TRBV15
CDR3aa: CATSEVALGVGSQYF
CDR3nt: TGTGCCACCAGCGAAGTTGCCTTGGGGGTGGGATCGCAGTATTTT

abundance: .
d_gene: .
j_gene: TRBJ2-7
v_gene: TRBV6-6
CDR3aa: CASSPSYEQYF
CDR3nt: TGTGCCAGCAGTCCTAGCTACGAGCAGTACTTC

abundance: .
d_gene: TRBD1
j_gene: TRBJ2-7
v_gene: TRBV9
CDR3aa: CASSVNAGTGVSGQYF
CDR3nt: TGTGCCAGCAGCGTAAACGCCGGGACAGGGGTTAGTGGGCAGTACTTC

abundance: few
d_gene: TRBD1
j_gene: TRBJ1-3
v_gene: TRBV27
CDR3aa: CASSSRGDTIYF
CDR3nt: TGTGCCAGCAGTTCCAGGGGGGACACCATATATTTT

abundance: .
d_gene: .
j_gene: TRBJ1-3
v_gene: TRBV4-3
CDR3aa: CASSQESAAPGNTIYF
CDR3nt: TGCGCCAGCAGCCAAGAATCGGCAGCCCCTGGAAACACCATATATTTT

abundance: .
d_gene: .
j_gene: TRBJ2-4
v_gene: TRBV5-1
CDR3aa: CASSLLPELSPGVVAKNIQYF
CDR3nt: TGCGCCAGCAGCTTGTTACCCGAGTTATCTCCGGGAGTTGTCGCCAAAAACATTCAGTACTTC

abundance: .
d_gene: .
j_gene: TRBJ1-6
v_gene: TRBV5-1
CDR3aa: CASSLRVEDSPLHF
CDR3nt: TGCGCCAGCAGCTTGAGGGTCGAGGATTCACCCCTCCACTTT

abundance: .
d_gene: .
j_gene: TRBJ1-5
v_gene: TRBV19
CDR3aa: CASSSDRFEKVDQPQHF
CDR3nt: TGTGCCAGTAGTTCCGACAGGTTCGAAAAAGTGGATCAGCCCCAGCATTTT

abundance: .
d_gene: TRBD2
j_gene: TRBJ2-1
v_gene: TRBV5-5
CDR3aa: CASSFRLAGGLSSYNEQFF
CDR3nt: TGTGCCAGCAGCTTTAGACTAGCGGGAGGTCTGAGCTCCTACAATGAGCAGTTCTTC

abundance: .
d_gene: .
j_gene: TRBJ2-7
v_gene: TRBV27
CDR3aa: CASSFSARAEQYF
CDR3nt: TGTGCCAGCAGTTTCTCGGCCAGGGCCGAGCAGTACTTC

abundance: .
d_gene: .
j_gene: TRBJ1-4
v_gene: TRBV15
CDR3aa: CATSLSSGSPGGNEKLFF
CDR3nt: TGTGCCACCAGCTTGTCAAGTGGCTCACCGGGGGGTAATGAAAAACTGTTTTTT

abundance: .
d_gene: .
j_gene: TRBJ2-4
v_gene: TRBV10-1
CDR3aa: CASSESIYGAKNIQYF
CDR3nt: TGCGCCAGCAGTGAGTCGATCTATGGGGCCAAAAACATTCAGTACTTC

abundance: .
d_gene: .
j_gene: TRBJ2-1
v_gene: TRBV10-1
CDR3aa: CASSESGNNEQFF
CDR3nt: TGCGCCAGCAGTGAGTCCGGGAACAATGAGCAGTTCTTC

abundance: .
d_gene: .
j_gene: TRBJ1-6
v_gene: TRBV4-1
CDR3aa: CASSQREVNSPLHF
CDR3nt: TGCGCCAGCAGCCAACGGGAAGTTAATTCACCCCTCCACTTT